These 21 T cell receptor beta chains came from one sample sequenced in a study of blood T cell repertoires in COVID-19 (dated by TCRdb to 2018 to 2020). Libraries were prepared through the immunoSEQ multiplex PCR assay. TCRdb carries this immuneACCESS record with in-frame sequences only. Its versions omit some clonotypes, under half of them owing to an unresolved V gene in the studies checked, with the rest unexplained. The sample table holds about 210,000 clones, of which around 90% were seen once. The ten largest clones represent 10% of the sample. Sequenced input: PBMCs or T cells enriched from blood (not recorded which). Every receptor here comes from a young man with acute COVID-19.

This rearrangement joins TRBV30 to TRBJ2-2, with a tentative D call TRBD1 (6 bases). Trimming stripped 6 bases from V and 6 bases from J, with 17 bases between. The CDR3 has 14 residues. CDR1 and CDR2 (germline): GTSNPN, SVGIG (reference sequence). In DNA, the CDR3 is TGTGCCTGCCAGAGGGTGACAGGTTCCGGGGAGCTGTTTTTT. It specifies CACQRVTGSGELFF.

This chain connects TRBV6-5 to TRBJ1-2, with 9 bases lining up with TRBD1. The CDR3 contains 15 residues. Trimming at V came to 6 bases and at J to 2 bases, leaving 7 bases not matched to a gene. Germline V gene sequence: CDR1 MNHEY, CDR2 SVGAGI. CDR3 sequence: CASSLRTGANYGYTF. CDR3 nucleotides: TGTGCCAGCAGCCTGCGGACAGGGGCCAACTATGGCTACACCTTC.

This sequence joins TRBV14 and TRBJ2-7; D gene uncertain. Looked up from germline, CDR1 is SGHDN and CDR2 is FVKESK. V lost 1 base to trimming and J lost 3 bases, with 10 bases between them. CDR3 size: 14 residues. The chain's CDR3 is CASSQGAVIYEQYF. CDR3 coding DNA: TGTGCCAGCAGCCAAGGGGCCGTAATCTACGAGCAGTACTTC.

V usage is TRBV21-1 and J usage is TRBJ2-3; whether TRBD2, the table's D call, matches the DNA was not checked. TRBV21-1 is recorded as a pseudogene. The CDR3 is 16 residues long. The CDR3: CATYSPTTESTDTQYF. CDR3 bases: TGTGCCACCTATTCCCCGACGACGGAGAGCACAGATACGCAGTATTTT.

The chain has TRBV28 and TRBJ2-3; TRBD2 matches at 10 bases. V was clipped by 6 bases and J by 2 bases; unmatched bases: 2. CDR1 and CDR2 (germline): MDHEN, SYDVKM. The CDR3 runs 14 residues. The CDR3 DNA is TGTGCCAGCAGAAGCGGGAGGGACACAGATACGCAGTATTTT. It specifies CASRSGRDTDTQYF.

Here the CDR3 reads CASGPRGYGYTF. The CDR3 region has the DNA TGTGCCAGCGGTCCCAGGGGCTATGGCTACACCTTC. The chain carries TRBV14 and TRBJ1-2, with D maybe TRBD1 (6 bases). V lost 8 bases and J 4 bases, leaving 11 bases between the germline ends. Germline lookup yields CDR1 SGHDN and CDR2 FVKESK. The CDR3 has 12 residues.

V is TRBV19 and J is TRBJ1-6, with a possible D match to TRBD1 (6 bases). Deletions cut 7 bases from V and 9 bases from J, with 19 bases between. Germline V gene sequence: CDR1 LNHDA, CDR2 SQIVND (reference sequence). This CDR3 spans 15 amino acids. The CDR3 DNA reads TGTGCCAGTAAAGCACTCGGACAGTTGATTTCACCCCTCCACTTT. It codes for CASKALGQLISPLHF. Together with reference TRBV19 and TRBJ1-6, the CDR3 gives the full variable domain: DGGITQSPKYLFRKEGQNVTLSCEQNLNHDAMYWYRQDPGQGLRLIYYSQIVNDFQKGDIAEGYSVSREKKESFPLTVTSAQKNPTAFYLCASKALGQLISPLHFGNGTRLTVT.

The gene calls are TRBV27 and TRBJ2-5, with TRBD1 matching 9 bases. In germline, CDR1 is MNHEY, CDR2 SMNVEV (reference sequence). The CDR3 has 16 amino acids. The J segment lost 2 bases and the V segment lost 3 bases, leaving 7 bases of the junction unmatched. CDR3 coding DNA: TGTGCCAGCAGTTTGGGGACAGGGTTGTGGCAAGAGACCCAGTACTTC. Residues: CASSLGTGLWQETQYF.

This chain connects TRBV27 to TRBJ2-6; weak D call: TRBD2 (6 bases). The CDR3 is made up of 15 amino acids. V was shortened by 3 bases and J by 4 bases, with 10 bases between the two germline ends. Germline lookup yields CDR1 MNHEY and CDR2 SMNVEV (reference sequence). The CDR3 coding sequence is TGTGCCAGCAGTTTGACGGGAGCAGGGGCCAACGTCCTGACTTTC. Protein product: CASSLTGAGANVLTF.

V is TRBV7-8 and J is TRBJ2-7, with 7 bases fitting TRBD1. The CDR3 has 16 amino acids. Germline V gene data show CDR1 as SGHVS and CDR2 as FQNEAQ. Trimming removed 2 bases from V and 2 bases from J; junction bases left unmatched: 9. This CDR3 reads CASSLSRRDRPYEQYF. The CDR3 coding sequence is TGTGCCAGCAGCTTATCGAGACGGGACAGACCCTACGAGCAGTACTTC.

The rearrangement uses TRBV19 and TRBJ2-3; the match to TRBD2 covers 14 bases. The CDR3 length is 18 residues. Per germline, CDR1 LNHDA and CDR2 SQIVND (reference sequence). V was pared by 6 bases and J by 1 base, with 9 bases of the junction left unmatched. This CDR3 reads CASSRLAGGTEGTDTQYF. In DNA form, the CDR3 reads TGTGCCAGTAGCAGACTAGCGGGAGGGACCGAGGGCACAGATACGCAGTATTTT.

This chain joins TRBV27 and TRBJ2-2; 11 nucleotides match TRBD2. The CDR3 runs to 17 residues. Germline-derived CDR1 and CDR2 are MNHEY and SMNVEV (reference sequence). V gave up 4 bases and J gave up 4 bases; unmatched junction bases: 8. Here the CDR3 reads CASSYTSGSMTTGELFF. The CDR3 DNA sequence: TGTGCCAGCAGTTATACTAGCGGGAGTATGACCACCGGGGAGCTGTTTTTT.

The rearrangement links TRBV19 to TRBJ2-5; D is perhaps TRBD2 (6 bases). Per the germline V gene, CDR1 is LNHDA and CDR2 is SQIVND (reference sequence). The V end was cut by 11 bases, the J end by 1 base, with 23 bases between. The CDR3 consists of 16 residues. The CDR3 sequence is CAGTQNQWTLQETQYF. In DNA, the CDR3 is TGTGCCGGGACTCAAAATCAGTGGACCCTCCAAGAGACCCAGTACTTC.

The chain employs TRBV6-5 and TRBJ2-1, with a tentative D call TRBD2 (6 bases). Germline CDR1 MNHEY, CDR2 SVGAGI. The V gene lost 3 bases and the J gene lost 4 bases, with 13 bases spanning the gap. The CDR3 runs to 15 residues. As DNA, the CDR3 is TGTGCCAGCAGTTATCGCGGGACGGAGTACAATGAGCAGTTCTTC. It codes for CASSYRGTEYNEQFF.

The V and J genes are TRBV6-6 and TRBJ2-5, with a tentative D call TRBD2 (6 bases). Germline CDR1 is MNHNY and CDR2 is SVGAGI (reference sequence). The CDR3 sequence is 15 residues long. V lost 6 bases, J lost 1 base, and 15 bases lay in between. The CDR3 DNA follows: TGTGCCAGCAGCTCCGGACTACCCGTCCAAGAGACCCAGTACTTC. The encoded protein is CASSSGLPVQETQYF.

The chain uses TRBV3-1 (or the pseudogene TRBV3-2) and TRBJ2-5; 7 bases line up with TRBD2. Losses at the gene ends were 7 bases for V and 5 bases for J; bases not matched to a gene: 10. The CDR3 is made up of 14 amino acids. Looked up from germline, CDR1 is LGHDT and CDR2 is YNNKEL (reference sequence). CDR3 nucleotide sequence: TGTGCCAGCACCTTATCCGGGACTAAGGAGACCCAGTACTTC. Translated, it gives CASTLSGTKETQYF.

This clone showed up just a few times. The chain employs TRBV7-2 and TRBJ2-7; 8 bases align to TRBD2. Germline CDR1 SGHTA, CDR2 FQGNSA. V lost 2 bases to trimming and J lost 1 base; unmatched junction nucleotides: 7. The CDR3 sequence is 16 residues long. The CDR3 nucleotides are TGTGCCAGCAGCTTATCACGGACTAGCTTATCCTACGAGCAGTACTTC. Translating it yields CASSLSRTSLSYEQYF.

The V call is TRBV10-3, the J call TRBJ1-1, with D hard to call. CDR1 and CDR2 (germline): ENHRY, SYGVKD. V shed 3 bases and J shed 8 bases, with 13 bases lying between them. The CDR3 has 13 residues. The CDR3 DNA follows: TGTGCCATCAGTGATAGGTCAAACGGGGAAGCTTTCTTT. Amino acids: CAISDRSNGEAFF.

The rearrangement joins TRBV30 to TRBJ2-1; D call uncertain. Deletions cut 3 bases from V and 7 bases from J, with 10 bases between. Germline V lookup: CDR1 GTSNPN, CDR2 SVGIG (reference sequence). The CDR3 contains 12 residues. CDR3 sequence: CAWSELTNEQFF. The DNA of the CDR3 is TGTGCCTGGAGCGAACTAACTAATGAGCAGTTCTTC. The full variable domain, in which reference TRBV30 and TRBJ2-1 provide the parts outside the CDR3, is SQTIHQWPATLVQPVGSPLSLECTVEGTSNPNLYWYRQAAGRGLQLLFYSVGIGQISSEVPQNLSASRPQDRQFILSSKKLLLSDSGFYLCAWSELTNEQFFGPGTRLTVL.

This clone turned up a few times. The chain couples TRBV11-2 to TRBJ2-1; 8 bases align to TRBD2. The ends lost 4 bases at V and 1 base at J; junction bases unmatched: 9. From germline, CDR1 is SGHAT and CDR2 FQNNGV. This CDR3 has 17 residues. The CDR3 DNA reads as TGTGCCAGCAGCTCACTTAAAGGGACTAGGTCCTACAATGAGCAGTTCTTC. Protein sequence: CASSSLKGTRSYNEQFF.

The V and J genes are TRBV9 and TRBJ2-7; weak D call: TRBD1 (5 bases). The V gene lost 5 bases and the J gene lost 3 bases, with 9 bases spanning the gap. This CDR3 is 12 amino acids long. Looked up from germline, CDR1 is SGDLS and CDR2 is YYNGEE. The CDR3 loop is CASSGHDYEQYF. The DNA for the CDR3 is TGTGCCAGCAGTGGACACGACTACGAGCAGTACTTC.